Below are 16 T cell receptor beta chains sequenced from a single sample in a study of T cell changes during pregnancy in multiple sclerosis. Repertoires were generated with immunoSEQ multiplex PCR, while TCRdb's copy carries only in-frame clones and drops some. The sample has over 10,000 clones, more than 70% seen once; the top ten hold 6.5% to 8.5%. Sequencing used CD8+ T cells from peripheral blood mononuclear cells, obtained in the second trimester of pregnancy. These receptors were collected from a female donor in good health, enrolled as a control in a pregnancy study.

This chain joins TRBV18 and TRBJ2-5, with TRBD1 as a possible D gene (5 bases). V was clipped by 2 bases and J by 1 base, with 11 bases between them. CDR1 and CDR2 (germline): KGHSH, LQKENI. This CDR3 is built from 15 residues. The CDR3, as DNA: TGTGCCAGCTCACCAGCCGACAGACCCCAAGAGACCCAGTACTTC. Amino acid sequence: CASSPADRPQETQYF.

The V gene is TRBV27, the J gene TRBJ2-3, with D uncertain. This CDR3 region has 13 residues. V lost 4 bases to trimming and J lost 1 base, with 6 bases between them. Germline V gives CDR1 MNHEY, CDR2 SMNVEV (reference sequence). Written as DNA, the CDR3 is TGTGCCAGCAGTTCCCGGGGCACAGATACGCAGTATTTT. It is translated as CASSSRGTDTQYF.

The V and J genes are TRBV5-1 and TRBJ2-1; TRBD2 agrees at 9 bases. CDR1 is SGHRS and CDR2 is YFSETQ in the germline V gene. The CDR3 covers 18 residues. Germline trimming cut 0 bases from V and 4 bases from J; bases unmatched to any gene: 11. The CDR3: CASSLAAGVAGAYNEQFF. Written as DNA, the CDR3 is TGCGCCAGCAGCTTGGCGGCCGGGGTAGCGGGGGCTTACAATGAGCAGTTCTTC.

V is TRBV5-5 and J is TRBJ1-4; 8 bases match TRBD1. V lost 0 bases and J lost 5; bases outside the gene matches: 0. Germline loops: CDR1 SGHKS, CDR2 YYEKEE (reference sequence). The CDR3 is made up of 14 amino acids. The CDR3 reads CASSLGTGNEKLFF. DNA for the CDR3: TGTGCCAGCAGCTTGGGGACAGGGAATGAAAAACTGTTTTTT.

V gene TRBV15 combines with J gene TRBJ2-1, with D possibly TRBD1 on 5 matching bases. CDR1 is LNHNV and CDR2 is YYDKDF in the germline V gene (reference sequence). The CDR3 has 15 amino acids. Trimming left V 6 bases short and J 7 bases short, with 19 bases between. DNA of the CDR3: TGTGCCACCAGTTCTAATCCGGCAGCAGGGAATGAGCAGTTCTTC. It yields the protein CATSSNPAAGNEQFF.

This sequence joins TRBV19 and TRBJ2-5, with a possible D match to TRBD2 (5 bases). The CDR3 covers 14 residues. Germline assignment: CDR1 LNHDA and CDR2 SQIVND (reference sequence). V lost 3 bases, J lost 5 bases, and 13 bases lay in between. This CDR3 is CASSIRGWVETQYF. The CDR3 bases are TGTGCCAGTAGTATTCGAGGGTGGGTGGAGACCCAGTACTTC. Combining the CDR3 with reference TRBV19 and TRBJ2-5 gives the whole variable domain DGGITQSPKYLFRKEGQNVTLSCEQNLNHDAMYWYRQDPGQGLRLIYYSQIVNDFQKGDIAEGYSVSREKKESFPLTVTSAQKNPTAFYLCASSIRGWVETQYFGPGTRLLVL.

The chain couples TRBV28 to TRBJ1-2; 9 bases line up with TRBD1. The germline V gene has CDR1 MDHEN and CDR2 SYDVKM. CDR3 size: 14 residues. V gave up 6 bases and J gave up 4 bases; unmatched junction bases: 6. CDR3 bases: TGTGCCAGCAGCCCCCCGACAGGGGGCTATGGCTACACCTTC. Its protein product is CASSPPTGGYGYTF.

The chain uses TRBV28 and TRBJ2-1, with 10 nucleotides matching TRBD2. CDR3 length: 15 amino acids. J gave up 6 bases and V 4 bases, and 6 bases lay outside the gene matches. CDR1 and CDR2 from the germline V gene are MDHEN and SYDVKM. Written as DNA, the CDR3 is TGTGCCAGCAGTTCCTCCGGGACTAGCGCCAATGAGCAGTTCTTC. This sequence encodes CASSSSGTSANEQFF.

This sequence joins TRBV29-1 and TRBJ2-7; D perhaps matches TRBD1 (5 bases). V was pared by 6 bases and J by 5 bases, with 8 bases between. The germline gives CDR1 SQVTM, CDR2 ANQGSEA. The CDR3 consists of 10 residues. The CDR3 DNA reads TGCAGCGTAGGGGTTAACGAGCAGTACTTC. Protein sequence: CSVGVNEQYF.

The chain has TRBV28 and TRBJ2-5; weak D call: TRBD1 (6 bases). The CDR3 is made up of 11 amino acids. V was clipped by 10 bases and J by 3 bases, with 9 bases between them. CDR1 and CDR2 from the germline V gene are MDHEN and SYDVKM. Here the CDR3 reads CAIRDKETQYF. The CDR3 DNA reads TGTGCCATCCGGGACAAAGAGACCCAGTACTTC.

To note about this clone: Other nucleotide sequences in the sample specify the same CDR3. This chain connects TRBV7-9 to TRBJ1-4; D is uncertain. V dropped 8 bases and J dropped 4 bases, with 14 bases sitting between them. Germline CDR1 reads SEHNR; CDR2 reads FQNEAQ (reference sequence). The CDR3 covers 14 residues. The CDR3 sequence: CASVGGVHNEKLFF. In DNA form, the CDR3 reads TGTGCCAGCGTCGGCGGGGTTCATAATGAAAAACTGTTTTTT.

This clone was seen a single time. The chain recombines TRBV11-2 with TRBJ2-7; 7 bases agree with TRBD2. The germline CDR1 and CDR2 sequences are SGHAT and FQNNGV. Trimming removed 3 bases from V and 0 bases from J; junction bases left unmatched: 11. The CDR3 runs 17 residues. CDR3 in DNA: TGTGCCAGCAGCTTGGGAACGGGAGGACTCTTCTCCTACGAGCAGTACTTC. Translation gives CASSLGTGGLFSYEQYF.

CDR3 DNA sequence: TGTGCCAGCGAACCTCTAGCGGGAGGAGTGCGTGAGCAGTTCTTC. This codes for CASEPLAGGVREQFF. The chain combines TRBV28 with TRBJ2-1, with 11 nucleotides matching TRBD2. Trimming removed 8 bases from V and 9 bases from J; junction bases left unmatched: 12. Germline values: CDR1 MDHEN, CDR2 SYDVKM. This CDR3 spans 15 amino acids.

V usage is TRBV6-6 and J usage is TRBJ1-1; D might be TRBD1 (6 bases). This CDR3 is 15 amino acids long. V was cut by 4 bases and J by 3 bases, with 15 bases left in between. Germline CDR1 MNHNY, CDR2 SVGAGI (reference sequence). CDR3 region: CASSLLTGLDTEAFF. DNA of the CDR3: TGTGCCAGCAGTTTGCTAACAGGGTTGGACACTGAAGCTTTCTTT.

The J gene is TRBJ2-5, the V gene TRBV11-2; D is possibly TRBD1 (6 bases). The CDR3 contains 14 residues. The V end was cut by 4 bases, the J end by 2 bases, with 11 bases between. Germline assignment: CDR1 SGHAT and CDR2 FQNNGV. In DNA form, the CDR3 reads TGTGCCAGCAGCTCAACTGGACAGCAAGAGACCCAGTACTTC. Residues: CASSSTGQQETQYF.

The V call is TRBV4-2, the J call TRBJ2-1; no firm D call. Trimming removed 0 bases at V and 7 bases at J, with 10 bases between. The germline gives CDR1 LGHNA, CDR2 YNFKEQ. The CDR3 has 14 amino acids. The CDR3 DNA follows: TGTGCCAGCAGCCAAGAGCTTGGCCGTAATGAGCAGTTCTTC. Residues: CASSQELGRNEQFF.